These 6 T cell receptor beta chains were sequenced from one sample in a study of cytomegalovirus exposure and HLA in healthy donors listed by TCRdb under 2017. The library was produced with the immunoSEQ multiplex PCR assay. For the multiplex PCR, a mixture combining 60 forward primers for TCR Vbeta segments and 13 reverse primers for TCR Jbeta segments was used. TCRdb re-hosts the immuneACCESS table, in-frame sequences only. Its copies lack some clones; in the studies checked, an unresolved V gene accounts for under half of them, and the cause for the rest is not known. This sample holds some 97,000 clones; approximately 80% were observed only once. Roughly 3.7% of the sample is held by the ten biggest clonotypes. The sequenced sample was PBMCs. These receptors all stem from a female donor in good health and CMV-seropositive.

This sequence joins TRBV19 and TRBJ2-2; D gene ambiguous. The germline V gene encodes CDR1 LNHDA and CDR2 SQIVND (reference sequence). CDR3 length: 14 residues. Trimming removed 3 bases at V and 4 bases at J, with 9 bases between. This CDR3 is CASSMKQSTGELFF. The CDR3 nucleotides are TGTGCCAGTAGTATGAAACAGTCCACCGGGGAGCTGTTTTTT.

The gene calls are TRBV30 and TRBJ2-1; TRBD2 matches 9 bases. In germline, CDR1 is GTSNPN, CDR2 SVGIG (reference sequence). The CDR3 length is 15 residues. The V and J ends lost 3 bases and 5 bases, in that order; junction bases with no gene match: 8. The CDR3 DNA follows: TGTGCCTGGAGCAGGACTAGCGTCAACCACAATGAGCAGTTCTTC. Residues: CAWSRTSVNHNEQFF.

The chain links TRBV6-1 to TRBJ2-7; 7 positions agree with TRBD1. With 1 base clipped from V and 4 bases from J, the junction kept 4 bases outside the gene matches. CDR1 and CDR2 (germline): MNHNS, SASEGT. This CDR3 region has 14 residues. In DNA form, the CDR3 reads TGTGCCAGCAGTGAAGTAGTCAGGGGGTACGAGCAGTACTTC. Encoded protein: CASSEVVRGYEQYF.

The rearrangement joins TRBV18 to TRBJ2-2; 7 nucleotides align to TRBD2. CDR3 length: 16 residues. The V gene's germline CDR1 is KGHSH and CDR2 LQKENI. The V and J ends lost 0 bases and 1 base, in that order; junction bases with no gene match: 2. The CDR3 DNA reads TGTGCCAGCTCACCACCGGGAGGGAAGAACACCGGGGAGCTGTTTTTT. Translated: CASSPPGGKNTGELFF.

The J gene is TRBJ1-3, the V gene TRBV11-2; D unclear. Trimming took off 0 bases at V and 5 bases at J, with 17 bases between the two ends. The CDR3 runs to 17 residues. CDR1 is SGHAT and CDR2 is FQNNGV in the germline V gene. CDR3 nucleotide sequence: TGTGCCAGCAGCTTAGATCTGAAAGGAGCAGCGAGAAACACCATATATTTT. Its translation is CASSLDLKGAARNTIYF.

The V gene is TRBV30, the J gene TRBJ2-5; 11 bases match TRBD2. J lost 5 bases, V lost 2 bases, and 13 bases had no gene match. This CDR3 spans 17 amino acids. Looked up from germline, CDR1 is GTSNPN and CDR2 is SVGIG (reference sequence). In nucleotides, the CDR3 is TGTGCCTGGAGTAGGCCTAGCGGGGGGCGAGGGGGGGAGACCCAGTACTTC. This translates into CAWSRPSGGRGGETQYF. The full variable domain, rest sourced from reference TRBV30 and TRBJ2-5, is SQTIHQWPATLVQPVGSPLSLECTVEGTSNPNLYWYRQAAGRGLQLLFYSVGIGQISSEVPQNLSASRPQDRQFILSSKKLLLSDSGFYLCAWSRPSGGRGGETQYFGPGTRLLVL.